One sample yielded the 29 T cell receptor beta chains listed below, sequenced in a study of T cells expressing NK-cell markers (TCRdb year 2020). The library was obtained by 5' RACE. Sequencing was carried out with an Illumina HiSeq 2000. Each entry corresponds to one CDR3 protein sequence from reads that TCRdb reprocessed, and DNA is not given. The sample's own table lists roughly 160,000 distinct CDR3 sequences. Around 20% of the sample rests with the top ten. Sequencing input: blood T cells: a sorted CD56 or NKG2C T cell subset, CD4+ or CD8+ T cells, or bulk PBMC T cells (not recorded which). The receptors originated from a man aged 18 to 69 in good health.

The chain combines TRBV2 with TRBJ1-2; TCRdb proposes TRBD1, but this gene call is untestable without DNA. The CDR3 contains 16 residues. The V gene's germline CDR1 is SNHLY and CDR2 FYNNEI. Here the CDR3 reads CASLGGGEPVNYGYTF.

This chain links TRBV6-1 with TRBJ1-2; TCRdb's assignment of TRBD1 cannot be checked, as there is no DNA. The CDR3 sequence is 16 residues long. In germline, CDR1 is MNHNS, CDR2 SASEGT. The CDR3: CASSEGQGGVVYGYTF.

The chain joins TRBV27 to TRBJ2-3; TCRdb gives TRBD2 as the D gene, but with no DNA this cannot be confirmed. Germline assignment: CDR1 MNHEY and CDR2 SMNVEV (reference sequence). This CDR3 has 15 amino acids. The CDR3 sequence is CASSTQGLEGDTQYF.

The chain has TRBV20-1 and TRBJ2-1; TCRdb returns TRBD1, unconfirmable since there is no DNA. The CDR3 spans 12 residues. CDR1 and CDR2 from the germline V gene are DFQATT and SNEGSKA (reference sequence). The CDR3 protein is CSARARENEQFF.

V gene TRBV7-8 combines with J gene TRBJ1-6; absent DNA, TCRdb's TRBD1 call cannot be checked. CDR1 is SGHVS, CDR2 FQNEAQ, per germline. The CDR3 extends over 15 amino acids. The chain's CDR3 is CASSFLSTGEAPLHF.

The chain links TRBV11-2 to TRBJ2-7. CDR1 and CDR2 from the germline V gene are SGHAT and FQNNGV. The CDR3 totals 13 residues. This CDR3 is CASSLLSFYEQYF. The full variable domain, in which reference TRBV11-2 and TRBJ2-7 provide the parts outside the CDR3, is EAGVAQSPRYKIIEKRQSVAFWCNPISGHATLYWYQQILGQGPKLLIQFQNNGVVDDSQLPKDRFSAERLKGVDSTLKIQPAKLEDSAVYLCASSLLSFYEQYFGPGTRLTVT.

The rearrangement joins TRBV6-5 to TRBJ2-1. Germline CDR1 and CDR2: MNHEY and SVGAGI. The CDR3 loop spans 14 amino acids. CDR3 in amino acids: CASSLTRQVNEQFF.

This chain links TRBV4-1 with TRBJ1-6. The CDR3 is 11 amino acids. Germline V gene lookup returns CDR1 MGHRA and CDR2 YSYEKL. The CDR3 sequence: CASSQNSPLHF.

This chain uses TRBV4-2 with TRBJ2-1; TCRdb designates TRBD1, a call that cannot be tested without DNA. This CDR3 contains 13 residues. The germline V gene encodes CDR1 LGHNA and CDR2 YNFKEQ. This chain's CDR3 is CASSHAPGPEQFF.

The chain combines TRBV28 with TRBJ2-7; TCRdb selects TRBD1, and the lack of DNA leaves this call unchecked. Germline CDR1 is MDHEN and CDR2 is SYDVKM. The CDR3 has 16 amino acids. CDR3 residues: CASSLEGGGRGYEQYF.

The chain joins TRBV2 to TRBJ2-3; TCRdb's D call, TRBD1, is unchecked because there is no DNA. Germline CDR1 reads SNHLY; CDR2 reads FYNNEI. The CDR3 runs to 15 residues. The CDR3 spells CASSEEDTHTDTQYF.

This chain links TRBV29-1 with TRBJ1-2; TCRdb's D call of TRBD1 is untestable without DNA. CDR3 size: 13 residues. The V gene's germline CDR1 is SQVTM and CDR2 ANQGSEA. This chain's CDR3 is CSVSTGGAGGYTF.

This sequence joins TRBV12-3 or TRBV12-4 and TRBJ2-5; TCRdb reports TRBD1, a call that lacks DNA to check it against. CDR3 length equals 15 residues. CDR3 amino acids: CASSPGQGLLETQYF.

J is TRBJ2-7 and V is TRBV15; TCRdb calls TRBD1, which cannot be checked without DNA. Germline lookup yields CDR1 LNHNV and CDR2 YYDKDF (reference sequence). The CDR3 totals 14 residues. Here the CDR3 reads CATSDPGLAYEQYF.

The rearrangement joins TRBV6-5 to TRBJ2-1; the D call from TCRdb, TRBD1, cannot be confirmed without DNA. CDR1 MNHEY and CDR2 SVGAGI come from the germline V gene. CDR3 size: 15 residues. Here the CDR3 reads CASSYDRQGSNEQFF.

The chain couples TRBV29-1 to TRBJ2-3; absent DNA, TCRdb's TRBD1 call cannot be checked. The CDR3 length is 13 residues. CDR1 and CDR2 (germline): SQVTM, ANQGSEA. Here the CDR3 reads CSVERGWVDTQYF.

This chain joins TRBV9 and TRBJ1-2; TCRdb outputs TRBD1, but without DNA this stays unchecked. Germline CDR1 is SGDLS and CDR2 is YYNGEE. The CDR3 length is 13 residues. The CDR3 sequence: CASSVGQHYGYTF.

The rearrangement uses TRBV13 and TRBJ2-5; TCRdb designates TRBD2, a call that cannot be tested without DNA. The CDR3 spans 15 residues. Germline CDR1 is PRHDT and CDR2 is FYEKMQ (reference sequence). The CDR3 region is CASSSPAGDQETQYF.

This CDR3 is CASTGVGTDTQYF. The V gene is TRBV19, the J gene TRBJ2-3; TCRdb's D call, TRBD1, is unchecked because there is no DNA. This CDR3 region has 13 residues. CDR1 is LNHDA and CDR2 is SQIVND in the germline V gene (reference sequence).

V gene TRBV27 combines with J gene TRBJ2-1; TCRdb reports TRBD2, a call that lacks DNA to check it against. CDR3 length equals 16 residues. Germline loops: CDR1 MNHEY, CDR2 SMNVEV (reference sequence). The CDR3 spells CASSYTSGGLYNEQFF.

CDR3 amino acids: CASSLRATYNSPLHF. The chain combines TRBV12-3 or TRBV12-4 with TRBJ1-6; TCRdb's D gene call, TRBD1, goes unchecked for lack of DNA. The CDR3 extends over 15 amino acids.

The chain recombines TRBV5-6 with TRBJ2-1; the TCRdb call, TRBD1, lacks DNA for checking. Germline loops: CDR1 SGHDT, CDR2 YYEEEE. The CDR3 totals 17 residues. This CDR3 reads CASSLGWLAQGVFEQFF.

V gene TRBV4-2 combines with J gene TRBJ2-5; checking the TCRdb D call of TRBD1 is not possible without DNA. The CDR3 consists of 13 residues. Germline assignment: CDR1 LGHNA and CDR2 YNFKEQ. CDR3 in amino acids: CASSQGGLETQYF.

CDR3 in amino acids: CASSLTHSGGVNEQYF. J is TRBJ2-7 and V is TRBV27; TCRdb selects TRBD1, and the lack of DNA leaves this call unchecked. The CDR3 totals 16 residues. From germline, CDR1 is MNHEY and CDR2 SMNVEV (reference sequence).

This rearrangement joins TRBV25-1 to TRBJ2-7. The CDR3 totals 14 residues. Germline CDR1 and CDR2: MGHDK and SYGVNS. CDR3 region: CASRPREGSYEQYF.

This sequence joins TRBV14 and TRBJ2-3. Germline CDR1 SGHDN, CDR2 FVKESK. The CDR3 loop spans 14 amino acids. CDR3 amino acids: CASSQEADTDTQYF.

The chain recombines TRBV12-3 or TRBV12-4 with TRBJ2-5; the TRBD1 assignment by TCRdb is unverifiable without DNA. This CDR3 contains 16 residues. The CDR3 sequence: CASRPEQGRREETQYF.

This CDR3 reads CASSYTTGAGGYTF. The chain uses TRBV6-5 and TRBJ1-2; TCRdb picks TRBD1, but there is no DNA to check that call. Germline V CDR1 and CDR2: MNHEY, SVGAGI. The CDR3 consists of 14 residues.

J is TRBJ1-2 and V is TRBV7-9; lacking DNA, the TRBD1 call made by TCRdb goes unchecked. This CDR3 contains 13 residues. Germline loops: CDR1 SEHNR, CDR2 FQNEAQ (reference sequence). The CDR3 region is CASSHTGGIGYTF.